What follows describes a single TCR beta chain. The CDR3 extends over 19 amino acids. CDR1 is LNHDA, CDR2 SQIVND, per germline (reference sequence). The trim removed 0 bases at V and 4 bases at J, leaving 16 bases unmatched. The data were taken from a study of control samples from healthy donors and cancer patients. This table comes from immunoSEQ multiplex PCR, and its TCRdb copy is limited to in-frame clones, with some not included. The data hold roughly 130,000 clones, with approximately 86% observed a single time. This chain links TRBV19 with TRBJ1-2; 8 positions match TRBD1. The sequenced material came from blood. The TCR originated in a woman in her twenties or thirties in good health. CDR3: CASSIDGGQGVWATYGYTF. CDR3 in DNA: TGTGCCAGTAGTATAGATGGTGGACAGGGTGTATGGGCTACCTATGGCTACACCTTC.